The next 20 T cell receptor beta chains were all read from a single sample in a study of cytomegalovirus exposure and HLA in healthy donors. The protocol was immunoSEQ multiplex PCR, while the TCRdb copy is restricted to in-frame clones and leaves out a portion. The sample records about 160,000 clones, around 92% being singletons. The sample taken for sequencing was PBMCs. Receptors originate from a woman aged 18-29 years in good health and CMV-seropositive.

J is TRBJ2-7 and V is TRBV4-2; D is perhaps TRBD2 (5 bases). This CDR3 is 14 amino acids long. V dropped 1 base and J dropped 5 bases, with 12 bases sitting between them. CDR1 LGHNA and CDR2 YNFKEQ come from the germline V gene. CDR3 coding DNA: TGTGCCAGCAGCCAAGTAGGGAGCCCCCACGAGCAGTACTTC. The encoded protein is CASSQVGSPHEQYF.

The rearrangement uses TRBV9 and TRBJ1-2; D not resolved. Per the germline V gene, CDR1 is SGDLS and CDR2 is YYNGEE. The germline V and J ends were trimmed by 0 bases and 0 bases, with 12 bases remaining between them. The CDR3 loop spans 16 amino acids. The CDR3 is CASSVEESVANYGYTF. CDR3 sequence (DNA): TGTGCCAGCAGCGTAGAAGAGAGCGTAGCTAACTATGGCTACACCTTC.

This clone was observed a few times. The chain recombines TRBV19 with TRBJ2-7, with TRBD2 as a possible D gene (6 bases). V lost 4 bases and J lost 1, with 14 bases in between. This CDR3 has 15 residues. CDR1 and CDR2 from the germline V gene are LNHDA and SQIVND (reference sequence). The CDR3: CASSRTASASYEQYF. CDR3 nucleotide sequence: TGTGCCAGTAGTAGAACGGCTAGCGCATCCTACGAGCAGTACTTC. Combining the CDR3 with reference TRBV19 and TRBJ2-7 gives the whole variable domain DGGITQSPKYLFRKEGQNVTLSCEQNLNHDAMYWYRQDPGQGLRLIYYSQIVNDFQKGDIAEGYSVSREKKESFPLTVTSAQKNPTAFYLCASSRTASASYEQYFGPGTRLTVT.

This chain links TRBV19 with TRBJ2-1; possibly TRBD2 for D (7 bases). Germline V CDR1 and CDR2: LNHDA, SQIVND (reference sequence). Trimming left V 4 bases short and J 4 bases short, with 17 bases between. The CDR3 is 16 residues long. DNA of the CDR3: TGTGCCAGTAGTAAGGGGGAGGGCCCCTTTTACAATGAGCAGTTCTTC. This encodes CASSKGEGPFYNEQFF.

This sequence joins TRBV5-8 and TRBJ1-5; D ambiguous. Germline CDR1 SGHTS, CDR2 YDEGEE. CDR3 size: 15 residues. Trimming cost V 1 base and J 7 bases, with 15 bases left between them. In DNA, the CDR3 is TGTGCCAGCAGCTTGCGAGGGATACGGATACAGCCCCAGCATTTT. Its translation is CASSLRGIRIQPQHF.

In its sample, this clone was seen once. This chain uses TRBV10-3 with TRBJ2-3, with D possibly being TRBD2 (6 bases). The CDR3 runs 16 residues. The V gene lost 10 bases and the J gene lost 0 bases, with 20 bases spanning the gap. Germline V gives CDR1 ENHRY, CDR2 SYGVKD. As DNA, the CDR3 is TGTGCCACCGGGGGTCCTCGGGATGATAGCACAGATACGCAGTATTTT. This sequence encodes CATGGPRDDSTDTQYF.

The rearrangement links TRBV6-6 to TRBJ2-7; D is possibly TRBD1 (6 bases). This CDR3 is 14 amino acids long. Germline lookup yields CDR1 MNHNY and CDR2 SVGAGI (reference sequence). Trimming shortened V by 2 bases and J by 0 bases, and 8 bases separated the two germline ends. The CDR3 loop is CASSYEGHSYEQYF. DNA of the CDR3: TGTGCCAGCAGTTACGAGGGACACTCCTACGAGCAGTACTTC.

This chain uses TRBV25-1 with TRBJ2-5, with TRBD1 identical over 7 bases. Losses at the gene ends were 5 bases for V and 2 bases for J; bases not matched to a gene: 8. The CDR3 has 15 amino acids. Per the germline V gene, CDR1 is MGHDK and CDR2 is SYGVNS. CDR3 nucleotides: TGTGCCAGCAGTATAGAGGGGGCATTTCAAGAGACCCAGTACTTC. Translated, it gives CASSIEGAFQETQYF.

The CDR3 spells CASSRWAGNTEAFF. CDR3 in DNA: TGCGCCAGCAGCCGATGGGCAGGGAACACTGAAGCTTTCTTT. The chain joins TRBV4-1 to TRBJ1-1; D is uncertain. The ends were cut back, 4 bases at V and 1 base at J, with 10 bases in the middle. This CDR3 is built from 14 residues. The germline V gene has CDR1 MGHRA and CDR2 YSYEKL.

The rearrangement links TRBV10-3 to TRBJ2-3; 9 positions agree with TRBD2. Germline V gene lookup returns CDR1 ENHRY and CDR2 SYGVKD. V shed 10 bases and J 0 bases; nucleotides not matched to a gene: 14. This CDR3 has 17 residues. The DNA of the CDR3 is TGTGCCACCTTGGTGGAGAGAGCGGGAGGTAGCACAGATACGCAGTATTTT. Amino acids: CATLVERAGGSTDTQYF.

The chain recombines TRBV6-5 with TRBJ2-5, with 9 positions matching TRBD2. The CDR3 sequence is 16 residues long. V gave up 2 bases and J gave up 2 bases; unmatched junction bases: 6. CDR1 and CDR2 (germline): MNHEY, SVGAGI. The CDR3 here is CASSYTPSGGQETQYF. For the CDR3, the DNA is TGTGCCAGCAGTTACACCCCCAGCGGGGGGCAAGAGACCCAGTACTTC.

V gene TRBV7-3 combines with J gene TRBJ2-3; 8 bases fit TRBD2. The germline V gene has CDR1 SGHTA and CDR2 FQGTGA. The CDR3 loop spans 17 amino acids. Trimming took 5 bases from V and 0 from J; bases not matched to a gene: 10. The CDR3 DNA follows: TGTGCCAGCAGCCCGTTCCCACTAGCGGCTAGCACAGATACGCAGTATTTT. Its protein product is CASSPFPLAASTDTQYF.

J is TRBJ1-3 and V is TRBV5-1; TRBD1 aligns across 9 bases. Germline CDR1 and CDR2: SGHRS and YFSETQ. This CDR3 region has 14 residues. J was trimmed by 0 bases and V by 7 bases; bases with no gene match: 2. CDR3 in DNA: TGCGCCAGCGGGACAGGGTTCTCTGGAAACACCATATATTTT. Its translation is CASGTGFSGNTIYF.

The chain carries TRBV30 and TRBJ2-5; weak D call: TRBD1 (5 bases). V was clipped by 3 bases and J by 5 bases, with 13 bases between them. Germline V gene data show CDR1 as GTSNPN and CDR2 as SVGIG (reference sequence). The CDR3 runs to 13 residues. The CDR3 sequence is CAWRGGAQETQYF. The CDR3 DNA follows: TGTGCCTGGAGAGGTGGGGCCCAGGAGACCCAGTACTTC.

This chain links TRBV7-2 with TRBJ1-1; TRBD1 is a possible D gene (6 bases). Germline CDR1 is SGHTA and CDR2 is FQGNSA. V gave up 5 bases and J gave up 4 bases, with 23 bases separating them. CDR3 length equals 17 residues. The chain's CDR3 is CASSRQLILQGATEAFF. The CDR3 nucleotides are TGTGCCAGCAGCCGCCAACTAATTCTACAGGGAGCCACTGAAGCTTTCTTT. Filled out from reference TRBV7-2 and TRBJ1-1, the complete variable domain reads GAGVSQSPSNKVTEKGKDVELRCDPISGHTALYWYRQSLGQGLEFLIYFQGNSAPDKSGLPSDRFSAERTGGSVSTLTIQRTQQEDSAVYLCASSRQLILQGATEAFFGQGTRLTVV.

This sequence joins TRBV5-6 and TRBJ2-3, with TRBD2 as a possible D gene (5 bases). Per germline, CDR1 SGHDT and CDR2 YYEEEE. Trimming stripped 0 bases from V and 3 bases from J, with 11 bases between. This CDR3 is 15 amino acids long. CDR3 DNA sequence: TGTGCCAGCAGCTTGGAGTATCGGGGAACAGATACGCAGTATTTT. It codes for CASSLEYRGTDTQYF.

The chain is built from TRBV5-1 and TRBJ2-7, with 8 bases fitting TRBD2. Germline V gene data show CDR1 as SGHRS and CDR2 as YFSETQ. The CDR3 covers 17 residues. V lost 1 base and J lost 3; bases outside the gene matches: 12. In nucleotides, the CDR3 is TGCGCCAGCAGCTTGTCAACTACGGGACTAGAAGACTACGAGCAGTACTTC. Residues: CASSLSTTGLEDYEQYF.

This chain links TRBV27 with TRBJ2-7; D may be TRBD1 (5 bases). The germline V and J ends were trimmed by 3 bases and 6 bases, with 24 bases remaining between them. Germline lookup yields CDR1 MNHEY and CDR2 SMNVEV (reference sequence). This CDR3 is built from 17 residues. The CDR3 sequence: CASSLEGAPLGHGEQYF. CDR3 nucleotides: TGTGCCAGCAGTTTGGAAGGGGCGCCTCTGGGGCATGGCGAGCAGTACTTC.

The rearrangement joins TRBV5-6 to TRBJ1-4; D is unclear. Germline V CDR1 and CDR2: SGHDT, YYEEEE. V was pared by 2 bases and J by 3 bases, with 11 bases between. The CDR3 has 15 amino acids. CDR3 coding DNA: TGTGCCAGCAGCTTATCGGGTGCGGCTAATGAAAAACTGTTTTTT. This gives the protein CASSLSGAANEKLFF.

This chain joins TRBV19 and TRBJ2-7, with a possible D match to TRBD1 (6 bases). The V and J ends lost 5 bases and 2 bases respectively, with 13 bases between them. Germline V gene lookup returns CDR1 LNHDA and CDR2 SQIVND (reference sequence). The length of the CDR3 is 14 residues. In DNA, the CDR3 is TGTGCCAGTAGTCCCGGGACAAGAACCTACGAGCAGTACTTC. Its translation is CASSPGTRTYEQYF.